This is a list of T cell receptor beta chains from one sample in a study of Tregs in tolerant kidney transplant recipients. Assay: immunoSEQ multiplex PCR; the TCRdb copy retains only in-frame clones and omits some. Here the sample spans 1,600 or so clones, 48% being singletons. No antigens are known for them. The sequencing sample was made of Tregs from blood cultured with allogeneic cells. The receptors were gathered from a human donor in good health. Each CDR3 is given with its conserved first and last residue. Each record gives: D gene, V gene, J gene, clone size, CDR3 protein, CDR3 DNA. A D gene is named only where the DNA matches it firmly. Expanded clones get a size class; other rows say once, few or many, or leave the size out.

>.|TRBV7-2|TRBJ2-5|.
CASSFAQETQYF
TGTGCCAGCAGCTTCGCGCAAGAGACCCAGTACTTC
>TRBD1|TRBV4-2|TRBJ1-2|large
CASSPQGGTNYGYTF
TGTGCCAGCAGCCCACAGGGGGGTACTAACTATGGCTACACCTTC
>.|TRBV10-3|TRBJ2-7|.
CAMGDGAYEQYF
TGTGCCATGGGGGACGGGGCCTACGAGCAGTACTTC
>TRBD1|TRBV6-6|TRBJ1-5|large
CASSWTGVGNQPQHF
TGTGCCAGCAGCTGGACAGGGGTGGGCAATCAGCCCCAGCATTTT
>.|TRBV27|TRBJ2-1|.
CASSLTGPENEQFF
TGTGCCAGCAGTTTAACGGGACCGGAGAATGAGCAGTTCTTC
>TRBD2|TRBV18|TRBJ2-5|.
CASSPEGTSQVTQYF
TGTGCCAGCTCACCGGAGGGGACTAGTCAGGTGACCCAGTACTTC
>.|TRBV7-9|TRBJ1-6|few
CASSSQGVDNSPLHF
TGTGCCAGCAGCTCCCAGGGCGTGGATAATTCACCCCTCCACTTT
>.|TRBV7-6|TRBJ2-5|.
CASSAPQGTSLETQYF
TGTGCCAGCAGCGCCCCACAGGGAACCTCTCTAGAGACCCAGTACTTC
>.|TRBV29-1|TRBJ2-1|once
CSVDRGYNEQFF
TGCAGCGTTGACAGGGGCTACAATGAGCAGTTCTTC
>TRBD1|TRBV11-2|TRBJ2-5|.
CASSLEGQGLETQYF
TGTGCCAGCAGCTTAGAGGGACAGGGGTTAGAGACCCAGTACTTC
>.|TRBV7-1|TRBJ2-5|.
CASSRSRGQETQYF
TGTGCCAGCAGCCGTTCCAGGGGCCAAGAGACCCAGTACTTC
>TRBD2|TRBV7-2|TRBJ2-7|.
CASSLVSGTTYEQYF
TGTGCCAGCAGCTTAGTGAGCGGGACCACCTACGAGCAGTACTTC
>.|TRBV19|TRBJ2-2|.
CASTPSGLGGELFF
TGTGCCAGTACCCCATCGGGGCTCGGCGGGGAGCTGTTTTTT
>TRBD2|TRBV18|TRBJ2-3|large
CASSGLALTDTQYF
TGTGCCAGCTCCGGACTAGCGCTGACAGATACGCAGTATTTT
>.|TRBV11-1|TRBJ2-7|few
CASSLVAAARGEQYF
TGTGCCAGCAGCTTAGTGGCAGCCGCCCGGGGGGAGCAGTACTTC
>TRBD1|TRBV7-8|TRBJ1-6|medium-sized
CASSFGTVNSPLHF
TGTGCCAGCAGCTTCGGGACAGTTAATTCACCCCTCCACTTT
>.|TRBV6-5|TRBJ2-2|few
CASRPEAFWGELFF
TGTGCCAGCAGACCCGAAGCCTTTTGGGGGGAGCTGTTTTTT
>.|TRBV7-6|TRBJ2-7|.
CASSLDPGFYEQYF
TGTGCCAGCAGCTTAGATCCGGGATTCTACGAGCAGTACTTC
>TRBD1|TRBV4-1|TRBJ1-1|few
CASSFRQGLNTEAFF
TGCGCCAGCAGCTTTCGACAGGGCTTGAACACTGAAGCTTTCTTT
>.|TRBV5-4|TRBJ2-1|few
CASSHPGLKGEQFF
TGTGCCAGCAGCCATCCCGGACTCAAAGGGGAGCAGTTCTTC
>TRBD1|TRBV6-6|TRBJ1-2|once
CASSPLGQTYGYTF
TGTGCCAGCAGTCCTCTGGGACAGACCTATGGCTACACCTTC
>TRBD2|TRBV13|TRBJ2-7|.
CASSPRTSGGTLSYEQYF
TGTGCCAGCAGCCCACGGACTAGCGGGGGGACGTTGAGCTACGAGCAGTACTTC
>.|TRBV7-2|TRBJ2-5|.
CASSLERETQYF
TGTGCCAGCAGCTTAGAAAGGGAGACCCAGTACTTC
>TRBD2|TRBV6-5|TRBJ2-7|few
CASSRLAGPYEQYF
TGTGCCAGCAGCAGACTAGCGGGACCCTACGAGCAGTACTTC
>TRBD1|TRBV6-5|TRBJ1-2|few
CASSPLGQTYGYTF
TGTGCCAGCAGTCCTCTGGGACAGACCTATGGCTACACCTTC
>.|TRBV2|TRBJ2-6|few
CATTGRGGSGANVLTF
TGTGCCACCACGGGACGGGGAGGCTCTGGGGCCAACGTCCTGACTTTC
>.|TRBV5-4|TRBJ2-5|.
CASNVRGPVGTQYF
TGTGCCAGCAACGTAAGGGGACCCGTCGGGACCCAGTACTTC
>TRBD1|TRBV5-6|TRBJ1-1|.
CASSTAGGANEAFF
TGTGCCAGCAGCACCGCAGGGGGCGCAAATGAAGCTTTCTTT
>.|TRBV7-2|TRBJ1-6|few
CASSSQGVDNSPLHF
TGTGCCAGCAGCTCCCAGGGCGTGGATAATTCACCCCTCCACTTT
>TRBD1|TRBV6-5|TRBJ2-2|few
CASRRQGNTGELFF
TGTGCCAGCAGGAGACAGGGGAACACCGGGGAGCTGTTTTTT
>.|TRBV7-2|TRBJ2-7|.
CASSLWGTPREQYF
TGTGCCAGCAGCTTATGGGGGACCCCTCGCGAGCAGTACTTC
>TRBD1|TRBV28|TRBJ1-6|.
CASRLDRGVFDSPLHF
TGTGCCAGCAGACTCGACAGGGGGGTATTTGATTCACCCCTCCACTTT
>TRBD2|TRBV7-2|TRBJ2-5|.
CASTPFGGNQETQYF
TGTGCCAGCACACCCTTCGGGGGGAATCAAGAGACCCAGTACTTC
>.|TRBV15|TRBJ1-2|.
CATSRDLGVGYGYTF
TGTGCCACCAGCAGAGATTTGGGGGTGGGGTATGGCTACACCTTC
>.|TRBV27|TRBJ1-4|medium-sized
CASSPSRGSSHTNEKLFF
TGTGCCAGCAGTCCCTCGCGAGGGTCTTCGCATACTAATGAAAAACTGTTTTTT
>TRBD2|TRBV5-5|TRBJ2-1|.
CASSPFRTSGPDNEQFF
TGTGCCAGCAGCCCATTTCGGACTAGCGGGCCCGACAATGAGCAGTTCTTC
>.|TRBV19|TRBJ1-2|.
CASQDRYGYTF
TGTGCCAGCCAAGATCGGTATGGCTACACCTTC
>.|TRBV19|TRBJ2-2|.
CASSIAPRGGFGELFF
TGTGCCAGTAGTATAGCCCCAAGGGGGGGGTTCGGGGAGCTGTTTTTT
>.|TRBV15|TRBJ2-7|.
CATSRGGRGYNEQYF
TGTGCCACCAGCAGAGGAGGACGGGGATATAATGAGCAGTACTTC
>.|TRBV7-9|TRBJ1-4|medium-sized
CASSLELPQKLFF
TGTGCCAGCAGCTTAGAGTTACCGCAAAAACTGTTTTTT
>TRBD1|TRBV19|TRBJ1-4|medium-sized
CASSRAGTGDEKLFF
TGTGCCAGTAGTCGGGCTGGGACAGGGGATGAAAAACTGTTTTTT
>TRBD1|TRBV10-3|TRBJ2-6|.
CAIRTGTGVAGANVLTF
TGTGCCATCAGGACAGGGACAGGCGTGGCCGGGGCCAACGTCCTGACTTTC
>.|TRBV7-2|TRBJ2-5|.
CASSSVERTQYF
TGTGCCAGCAGCTCAGTTGAAAGGACCCAGTACTTC
>.|TRBV10-2|TRBJ2-7|large
CATKHPGRTYEQYF
TGCGCCACGAAACATCCGGGGAGAACCTACGAGCAGTACTTC
>.|TRBV6-1|TRBJ1-6|.
CASSEGGDSPLHF
TGTGCCAGCAGTGAAGGGGGGGATTCACCCCTCCACTTT
>TRBD1|TRBV29-1|TRBJ1-2|.
CSVGDRGYGYTF
TGCAGCGTTGGGGACAGGGGGTATGGCTACACCTTC
>TRBD1|TRBV9|TRBJ1-2|.
CASSSGGGDGYTF
TGTGCCAGCAGCTCAGGGGGGGGTGACGGCTACACCTTC
>TRBD1|TRBV30|TRBJ2-6|medium-sized
CAWRGQGAPGANVLTF
TGTGCCTGGAGAGGTCAGGGGGCCCCTGGGGCCAACGTCCTGACTTTC
>TRBD1|TRBV4-2|TRBJ1-2|large
CASSQDLRLETGDFGYTF
TGTGCCAGCAGCCAAGATCTCCGGCTCGAGACAGGGGATTTTGGCTACACCTTC
>.|TRBV11-3|TRBJ1-1|.
CASSPLGGLTEAFF
TGTGCCAGCAGCCCTCTAGGGGGGCTCACTGAAGCTTTCTTT
>TRBD2|TRBV7-9|TRBJ2-7|few
CASSLGEGYEQYF
TGTGCCAGCAGCTTGGGGGAGGGCTACGAGCAGTACTTC
>.|TRBV5-4|TRBJ1-2|few
CASSLTTGPKTF
TGTGCCAGCAGCTTGACTACAGGGCCTAAGACCTTC
>.|TRBV11-1|TRBJ2-7|hyperexpanded
CASSPGLVVEQYF
TGTGCCAGCAGCCCAGGGTTGGTCGTCGAGCAGTACTTC
>.|TRBV19|TRBJ1-5|.
CASSMVGGGRQPQHF
TGTGCCAGTAGTATGGTAGGGGGAGGTAGGCAGCCCCAGCATTTT
>.|TRBV30|TRBJ2-1|few
CAWSEDGFWGQPYNEQFF
TGTGCCTGGAGTGAAGATGGTTTTTGGGGGCAGCCCTACAATGAGCAGTTCTTC